This is a list of T cell receptor beta chains from one sample in a study of blood T cell repertoires in COVID-19. Assay: immunoSEQ multiplex PCR; the TCRdb copy retains only in-frame clones and omits some. The profile shows about 120,000 clones, about 83% of them singletons. The sample taken for sequencing was peripheral blood. The receptors derive from a woman in her forties or fifties with acute or convalescent COVID-19. The CDR3 runs from the conserved cysteine through the conserved F or W. D genes are given only for firm matches. The size of a clone is reported for some rows only, either as once, few or many, or as a class for expanded clones.

>.|TRBV19|TRBJ2-7|TRBD1
TGTGCCAGTAGTACCCCCAGGCCGACAGGGGGGGACGAGCAGTACTTC
CASSTPRPTGGDEQYF
>few|TRBV5-4|TRBJ2-1|.
TGTGCCAGCAGCTTGGCAGGGAATGAGCAGTTCTTC
CASSLAGNEQFF
>.|TRBV21-1|TRBJ2-5|.
TGTGCCAGCAGCAAAGGAGCCGGGCAAGAGACCCAGTACTTC
CASSKGAGQETQYF
>few|TRBV7-2|TRBJ1-1|TRBD1
TGTGCCAGCAGCTTCGCCGGACAGGGCACTGAAGCTTTCTTT
CASSFAGQGTEAFF
>few|TRBV15|TRBJ1-1|.
TGTGCCACCAGCCCCGGTGGTTCGGGCACTGAAGCTTTCTTT
CATSPGGSGTEAFF
>.|TRBV10-3|TRBJ1-2|.
TGTGCCATCAGTGATGGGGGCGACTATGGCTACACCTTC
CAISDGGDYGYTF
>.|TRBV6-2/TRBV6-3|TRBJ2-1|TRBD2
TGTGCCAGCAGTTACTCGGGTAGCGGGGGCCTTAGGGATGAGCAGTTCTTC
CASSYSGSGGLRDEQFF
>few|TRBV6-1|TRBJ1-5|.
TGTGCCAGCAGTGAATGGGGGCATGAGCAGCCCCAGCATTTT
CASSEWGHEQPQHF
>once|TRBV6-6|TRBJ2-7|.
TGTGCCAGCAGGGACACGGACTACGAGCAGTACTTC
CASRDTDYEQYF
>.|TRBV7-9|TRBJ2-3|TRBD2
TGTGCCAGCACTCCCCCGGGACTAGGACCAGATACGCAGTATTTT
CASTPPGLGPDTQYF